Listed here are 10 T cell receptor beta chains from one sample, sequenced in a study of T-cell reconstitution after alpha-beta-depleted transplantation in children. Molecular barcoding with unique molecular identifiers was used for the TCRbeta library. MiXCR was run by TCRdb on the PCR reads, yielding one entry per CDR3 protein. The repertoire holds hundreds of thousands of distinct CDR3 sequences, with 12% as singletons. The sequences come from PBMCs from the stem cell graft donor, collected from the stem cell graft. The source is a human donor who donated a stem cell graft to a child with acute lymphoblastic leukemia.

This clonotype was detected many times. The chain links TRBV5-1 to TRBJ2-3, with no clear D. This CDR3 spans 15 amino acids. CDR1 and CDR2 from the germline V gene are SGHRS and YFSETQ. V lost 0 bases to trimming and J lost 0 bases, with 8 bases between them. The CDR3 region has the DNA TGCGCCAGCAGCTTGGACATCACTAGCACAGATACGCAGTATTTT. It encodes CASSLDITSTDTQYF.

This clonotype was detected many times. This rearrangement joins TRBV28 to TRBJ2-7; D tentatively reads TRBD1 or TRBD2 (6 bases each). The CDR3 extends over 15 amino acids. V lost 4 bases and J 3 bases, leaving 16 bases between the germline ends. From germline, CDR1 is MDHEN and CDR2 SYDVKM. This CDR3 is CASSSGAPPYYEQYF. CDR3 nucleotide sequence: TGTGCCAGCAGTTCGGGGGCCCCTCCCTACTACGAGCAGTACTTC.

V is TRBV7-2 and J is TRBJ2-3, with D uncertain. CDR1 is SGHTA, CDR2 FQGNSA, per germline. Trimming removed 1 base from V and 4 bases from J, with 9 bases in between. The CDR3 runs 14 residues. The CDR3 here is CASSLVGGADTQYF. CDR3 coding DNA: TGTGCCAGCAGCTTAGTAGGTGGGGCAGATACGCAGTATTTT.

This clonotype was seen at least ten times. The chain couples TRBV29-1 to TRBJ2-7, with D perhaps TRBD1 (6 bases). The CDR3 contains 13 residues. V was shortened by 5 bases and J by 2 bases, with 13 bases between the two germline ends. The germline V gene has CDR1 SQVTM and CDR2 ANQGSEA. This CDR3 reads CSVSKGDTYEQYF. CDR3 nucleotide sequence: TGCAGCGTTTCCAAGGGGGACACCTACGAGCAGTACTTC.

This clonotype was counted ten times or more. The rearrangement links TRBV6-2 or TRBV6-3 to TRBJ2-7; 9 bases line up with TRBD1. V was clipped by 6 bases and J by 3 bases; unmatched bases: 9. CDR3 size: 15 residues. CDR1 is MNHEY and CDR2 is SVGEGT in the germline V gene. This chain's CDR3 is CASSFRTGEVYEQYF. The CDR3 DNA follows: TGTGCCAGCAGCTTCCGGACAGGGGAAGTCTACGAGCAGTACTTC.

This clonotype came up many times. The V call is TRBV12-3 or TRBV12-4, the J call TRBJ2-1; D is perhaps TRBD1 (5 bases). The V end lost 1 base, the J end lost 9 bases, and 10 bases lay between the germline ends. CDR3 length: 13 residues. The chain's CDR3 is CASSLEGLSEQFF. For the CDR3, the DNA is TGTGCCAGCAGTTTAGAGGGGCTCAGTGAGCAGTTCTTC.

This clonotype was found many times. The chain recombines TRBV6-1 with TRBJ1-4; D unresolved. V gave up 0 bases and J gave up 11 bases, with 13 bases separating them. Germline V gene lookup returns CDR1 MNHNS and CDR2 SASEGT. The CDR3 spans 14 residues. Here the CDR3 reads CASSEADYPAKLFF. CDR3 nucleotides: TGTGCCAGCAGTGAAGCCGATTACCCGGCCAAACTGTTTTTT.

This clonotype was counted ten times or more. The chain combines TRBV15 with TRBJ2-3; D uncertain. The CDR3 spans 17 residues. CDR1 and CDR2 from the germline V gene are LNHNV and YYDKDF (reference sequence). With 5 bases removed from V and 4 bases from J, the gap between germline ends came to 22 bases. CDR3 sequence (DNA): TGTGCCACCAGCCCCCCGCGGCGGACCACAACTTCAGATACGCAGTATTTT. Amino acids: CATSPPRRTTTSDTQYF.

This clonotype was seen at least ten times. The chain has TRBV12-3 or TRBV12-4 and TRBJ2-4; D is ambiguous. The V and J ends lost 3 bases and 0 bases respectively, with 9 bases between them. The CDR3 consists of 15 residues. The CDR3: CASSFPRGAKNIQYF. CDR3 nucleotides: TGTGCCAGCAGTTTTCCGCGAGGAGCCAAAAACATTCAGTACTTC.

This clonotype was seen many times. The chain combines TRBV21-1 with TRBJ2-7; the table's D call, TRBD2, has no DNA check behind it. TRBV21-1 is given as a pseudogene. The CDR3 consists of 14 residues. The CDR3 here is CASSKTGGGYEQYF. The CDR3 nucleotides read TGTGCCAGCAGCAAGACGGGAGGGGGCTACGAGCAGTACTTC.